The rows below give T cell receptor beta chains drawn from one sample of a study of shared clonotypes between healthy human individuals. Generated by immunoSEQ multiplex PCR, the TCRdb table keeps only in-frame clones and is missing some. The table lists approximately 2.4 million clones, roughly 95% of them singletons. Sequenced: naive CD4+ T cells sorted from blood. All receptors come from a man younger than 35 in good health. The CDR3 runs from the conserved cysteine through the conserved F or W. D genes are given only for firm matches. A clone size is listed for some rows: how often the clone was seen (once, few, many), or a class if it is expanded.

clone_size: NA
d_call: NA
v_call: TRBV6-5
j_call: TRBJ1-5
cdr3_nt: TGTGCCAGCAGGAAGACAGAAAATAGCAATCAGCCCCAGCATTTT
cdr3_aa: CASRKTENSNQPQHF

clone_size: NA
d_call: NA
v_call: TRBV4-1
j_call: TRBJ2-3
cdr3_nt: TGCGCCAGCAGCCAAGTGTTTAACACAGATACGCAGTATTTT
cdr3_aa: CASSQVFNTDTQYF

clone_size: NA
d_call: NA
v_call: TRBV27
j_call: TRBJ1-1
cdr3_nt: TGTGCCAGCAGCCGACAGGACTACACTGAAGCTTTCTTT
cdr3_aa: CASSRQDYTEAFF

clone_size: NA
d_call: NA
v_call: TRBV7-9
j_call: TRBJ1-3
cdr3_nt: TGTGCCAGCAGCCAATCGGGTGGAAACACCATATATTTT
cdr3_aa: CASSQSGGNTIYF

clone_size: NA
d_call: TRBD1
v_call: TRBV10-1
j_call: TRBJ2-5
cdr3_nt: TGCGCCAGCAGTGAAACACAGGGGGCCGAGACCCAGTACTTC
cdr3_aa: CASSETQGAETQYF

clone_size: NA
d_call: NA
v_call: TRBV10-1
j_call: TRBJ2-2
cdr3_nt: TGCGCCAGCAGTGGGACGAACACCGGGGAGCTGTTTTTT
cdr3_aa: CASSGTNTGELFF

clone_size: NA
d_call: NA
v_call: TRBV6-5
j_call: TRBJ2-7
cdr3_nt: TGTGCCATCAGTGAGTTACAGGGCTACGAGCAGTACTTC
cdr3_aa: CAISELQGYEQYF

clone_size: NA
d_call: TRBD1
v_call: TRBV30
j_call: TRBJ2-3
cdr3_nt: TGTGCCTGGAGTGCACCGGGACAGGGTATAGATACGCAGTATTTT
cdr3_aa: CAWSAPGQGIDTQYF

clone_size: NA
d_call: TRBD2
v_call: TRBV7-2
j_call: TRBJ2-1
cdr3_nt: TGTGCCAGCAGCTCGCCTGGACTAGCGGGAGGGACCTCCTACAATGAGCAGTTCTTC
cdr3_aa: CASSSPGLAGGTSYNEQFF

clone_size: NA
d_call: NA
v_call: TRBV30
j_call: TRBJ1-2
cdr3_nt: TGTGCCTGGAGTGTACCAGGGATGAACTATGGCTACACCTTC
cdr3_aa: CAWSVPGMNYGYTF

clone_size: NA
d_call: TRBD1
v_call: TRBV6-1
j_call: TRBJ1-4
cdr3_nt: TGTGCCAGCAGGGATCCCAGGGGGGGTGAAAAACTGTTTTTT
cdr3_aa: CASRDPRGGEKLFF

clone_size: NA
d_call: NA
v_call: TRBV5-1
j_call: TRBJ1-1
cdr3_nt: TGCGCCAGCAGCTCATTGGGGGGCCTCATGAACACTGAAGCTTTCTTT
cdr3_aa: CASSSLGGLMNTEAFF

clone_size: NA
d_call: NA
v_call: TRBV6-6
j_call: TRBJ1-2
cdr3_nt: TGTGCCAGCAGTTACTCCCAGGGCCCCAACTATGGCTACACCTTC
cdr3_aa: CASSYSQGPNYGYTF

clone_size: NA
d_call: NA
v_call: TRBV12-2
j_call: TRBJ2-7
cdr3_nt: TGTGCAAGTCGCTTAGCGTGGGGAGGCAGGGGCATCAACGAGCAGTACTTC
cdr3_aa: CASRLAWGGRGINEQYF

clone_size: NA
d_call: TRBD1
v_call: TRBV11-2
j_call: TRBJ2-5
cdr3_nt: TGTGCCAGCAGCTTAGGGGCAGGGGGTAAAGAGACCCAGTACTTC
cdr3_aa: CASSLGAGGKETQYF

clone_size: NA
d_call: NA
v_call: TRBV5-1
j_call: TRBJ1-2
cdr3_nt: TGCGCCAGCAGTTCCAGAACTACACCAAACTATGGCTACACCTTC
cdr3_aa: CASSSRTTPNYGYTF

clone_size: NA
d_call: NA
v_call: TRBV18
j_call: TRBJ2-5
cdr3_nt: TGTGCCAGCTCACCAGTGGCACTCCGGGAGACCCAGTACTTC
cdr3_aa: CASSPVALRETQYF

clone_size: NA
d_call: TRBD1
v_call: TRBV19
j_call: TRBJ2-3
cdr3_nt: TGTGCCAGTACGGGACAGGGCACAGATACGCAGTATTTT
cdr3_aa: CASTGQGTDTQYF

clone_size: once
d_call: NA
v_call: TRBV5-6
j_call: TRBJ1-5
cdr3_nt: TGTGCCAGCAGCTTCCGGGCCCGCAATCAGCCCCAGCATTTT
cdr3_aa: CASSFRARNQPQHF

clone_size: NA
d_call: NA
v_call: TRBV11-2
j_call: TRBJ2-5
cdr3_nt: TGTGCCAGCAGCGATCAGGGGAGAGAGACCCAGTACTTC
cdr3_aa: CASSDQGRETQYF

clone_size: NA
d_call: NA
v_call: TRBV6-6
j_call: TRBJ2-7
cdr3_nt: TGTGCCAGCACCGATCCCCAAAGCGAGCAGTACTTC
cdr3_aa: CASTDPQSEQYF

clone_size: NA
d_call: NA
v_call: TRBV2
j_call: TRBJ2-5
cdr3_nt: TGTGCCAGCAGTACGATGCGGCAAGAGACCCAGTACTTC
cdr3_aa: CASSTMRQETQYF

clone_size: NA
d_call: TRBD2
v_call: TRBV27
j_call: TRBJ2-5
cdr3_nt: TGTGCCAGCAGCCGGGTCCCTTTAGCGGGGACAGAGACCCAGTACTTC
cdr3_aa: CASSRVPLAGTETQYF

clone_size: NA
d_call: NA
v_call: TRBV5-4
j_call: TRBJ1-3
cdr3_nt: TGTGCCAGCAGCTTGGGGACAGCTAACACCATATATTTT
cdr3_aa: CASSLGTANTIYF

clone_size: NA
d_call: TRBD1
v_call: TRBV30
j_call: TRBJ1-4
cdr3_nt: TGTGCCTGGCATCCGGGACAGGGTAATGAAAAACTGTTTTTT
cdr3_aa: CAWHPGQGNEKLFF

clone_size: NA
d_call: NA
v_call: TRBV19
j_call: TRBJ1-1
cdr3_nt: TGTGCCACCAAAGGTGGGGAGTACACTGAAGCTTTCTTT
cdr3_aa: CATKGGEYTEAFF

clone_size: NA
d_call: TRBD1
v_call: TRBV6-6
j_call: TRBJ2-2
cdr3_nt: TGTGCCAGCACAGACAGGGCCGGGGAGCTGTTTTTT
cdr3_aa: CASTDRAGELFF

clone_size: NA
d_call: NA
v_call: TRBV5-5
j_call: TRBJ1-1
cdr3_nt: TGTGCCAGCAGCTTGGCCGGGAGGGTCAACACTGAAGCTTTCTTT
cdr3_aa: CASSLAGRVNTEAFF

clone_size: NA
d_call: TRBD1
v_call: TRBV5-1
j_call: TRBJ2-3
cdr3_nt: TGCGCCAGCAGCTTGTCCTTTGGGGACAGAGTAACAGATACGCAGTATTTT
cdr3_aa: CASSLSFGDRVTDTQYF

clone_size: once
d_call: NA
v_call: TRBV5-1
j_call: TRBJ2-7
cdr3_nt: TGCGCCAGCAGCTTGAGCAGGGGCACGGGAGAGCAGTACTTC
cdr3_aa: CASSLSRGTGEQYF

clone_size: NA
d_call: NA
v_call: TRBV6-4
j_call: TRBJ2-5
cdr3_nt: TGTGCCAGCAGCATGACCGGGACAACGGAGACCCAGTACTTC
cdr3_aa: CASSMTGTTETQYF

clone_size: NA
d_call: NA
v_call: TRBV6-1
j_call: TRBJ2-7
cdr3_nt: TGTGCCAGCAGGGGCGGGACGGAGAGCTCCTACGAGCAGTACTTC
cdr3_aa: CASRGGTESSYEQYF

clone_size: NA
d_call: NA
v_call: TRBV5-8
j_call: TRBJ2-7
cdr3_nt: TGTGCCAGCAGAACACCCCCTAACTACGAGCAGTACTTC
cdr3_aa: CASRTPPNYEQYF

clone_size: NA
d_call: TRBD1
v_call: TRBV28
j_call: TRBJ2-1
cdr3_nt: TGTGCCAGCGTAACCGGACAGGGCAATGAGCAGTTCTTC
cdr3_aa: CASVTGQGNEQFF

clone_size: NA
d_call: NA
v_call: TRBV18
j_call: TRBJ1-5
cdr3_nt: TGTGCCAGCTCACCAGCAGGGTCTGCTCAGCCCCAGCATTTT
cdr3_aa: CASSPAGSAQPQHF

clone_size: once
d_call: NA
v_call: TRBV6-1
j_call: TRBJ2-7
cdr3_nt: TGTGCCAGCAGTGCGCGGGGATACTACGAGCAGTACTTC
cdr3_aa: CASSARGYYEQYF

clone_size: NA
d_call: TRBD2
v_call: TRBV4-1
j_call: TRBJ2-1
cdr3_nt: TGCGCCAGCAGCCAAGAATCGGGGCTAGCGGGGGGGAATGAGCAGTTCTTC
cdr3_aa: CASSQESGLAGGNEQFF

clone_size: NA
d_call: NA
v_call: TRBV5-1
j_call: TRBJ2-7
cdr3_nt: TGCGCCAGCAGCTCCGGGCCCGAGCAGTACTTC
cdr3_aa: CASSSGPEQYF

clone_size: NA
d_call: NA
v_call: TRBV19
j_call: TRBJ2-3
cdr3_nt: TGTGCCAGTAGTATAACAGGGATCACAGATACGCAGTATTTT
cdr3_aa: CASSITGITDTQYF

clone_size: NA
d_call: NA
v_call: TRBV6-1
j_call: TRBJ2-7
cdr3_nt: TGTGCCAGCAGTGAAGGGGTATTCGAGCAGTACTTC
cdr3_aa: CASSEGVFEQYF